This TCR beta chain emerged from a study of tumor-infiltrating lymphocytes in primary liver carcinoma listed by TCRdb under 2017. The study in broad terms: Of the five patients, three men and two women aged 30 to 69 years, four had hepatocellular carcinoma and one had combined HCC and intrahepatic cholangiocarcinoma. The five patients had tumors staged T1-T3 N0M0, with maximum diameters ranging from about 4.2 to 10 cm. Each sample produced roughly 3.65 to 7.13 million productive TCRbeta reads, and read depth showed no significant difference between tissue types. TCRbeta repertoire sequencing, expression microarrays and whole-exome sequencing were combined in the study across five regions of each liver tumor, with adjacent normal tissue and blood also included. A total of some 35 specimens from 5 patients underwent TCRbeta repertoire sequencing, comprising 25 tumor regions, 5 adjacent noncancerous liver tissues and 5 peripheral blood samples. Reproducibility between technical replicate repertoires was high, with correlation coefficients above 0.98 and mean shared-clone rates near 0.89.

Starting from around 520 ng total RNA, TCRbeta-specific cDNA was produced by reverse transcription with a constant-region primer and ProtoScript II reverse transcriptase. TCRbeta libraries were built with three nested multiplex PCR rounds, a slightly modified ARM-PCR procedure. Multiplex TRBV1-TRBV30 forward primers and a Cbeta reverse primer were used in the first two PCR rounds, each of which was run for roughly 9 cycles. Sample barcodes and Illumina adapters were added in a final 25-cycle PCR with Deep VentR polymerase. Before sequencing, amplicons between 200 and 500 bp were purified from gel using a QIAquick gel extraction kit. An Illumina HiSeq 2500 was used to sequence the TCRbeta amplicons with 250-bp paired-end reads. Concerning the study's data processing: Quality trimming of reads was performed with Trimmomatic v0.33, and paired reads were merged with FLASH v1.2.11 so that full CDR3 sequences could be recovered. V, D and J germline segments were assigned to the rearranged TCRbeta sequences using MiGEC v1.2.1b. Clonotype statistics and Shannon-Wiener diversity indices were computed with VDJtools v1.0.0. To reduce sampling bias, subsequent analyses other than the diversity analysis used only the 250 most abundant clonotypes in each sample. TCRdb trimmed public reads at Q25 via fastp, called clones via MiXCR and kept in-frame beta chains. CDR3 protein duplicates are merged, each entry listing the most common genes and DNA. The V and J calls come from TCRdb's annotation, not from the publication. This sample comprises roughly 40,000 distinct CDR3 sequences, approximately 82% of them detected only once. In total, the top ten clones hold more than 35% of the sample.

CDR1 and CDR2, looked up from the germline V gene, are LGHNA and YNFKEQ. The CDR3 goes from the cysteine to the phenylalanine over 15 residues. The only DNA kept is the CDR3, 45 bases in frame from the first base. Total RNA and DNA were co-extracted from about 20-30 mg of bulk tissue with the AllPrep DNA/RNA mini kit, without cell sorting. Between late 2015 and 2016, a handful of patients in China with histopathologically diagnosed primary liver carcinoma had surgical resection. Patients had chronic HBV infection and were treatment-naive at sampling. Each fresh piece of tumor and adjacent tissue was cut in two, with one half stored in RNAlater at -80 degrees C and the other half sent for histology. What the study reported, not specific to this receptor: Only the TCR beta chain was sequenced, so true repertoire diversity is likely underestimated because unpaired alpha chains were not captured. A significantly larger repertoire fraction was made up by the top 250 clones in tumors than in blood (p = 0.039). Comparison of CD4+ and CD8+ T cell repertoires was precluded by the use of bulk unsorted samples. The study included only 4 to 6 patients, and the authors note findings should be validated in a larger study. Consistent with antigen-driven expansion, pairs of tumor regions showed higher repertoire overlap (mean about 35%) than either tumor-adjacent pairs (around 17%) or tumor-blood pairs (roughly 14%).

With regard to this clonotype: Its binding antigen is unknown. Its ends do not fully match the called genes, so a read error is possible.

The material sequenced was tumor-adjacent normal liver tissue. This clonotype was sampled from a woman in her 30s with primary liver carcinoma and hepatitis B virus infection. Recombination linked TRBV4-2 to TRBJ2-7; possibly the D gene is TRBD1, per 5 matching bases. The sequenced DNA is TGTGCCAACAGCCAAGACTGGACACGGTCTTACGAGCAGTACTTC. The resulting protein is CANSQDWTRSYEQYF.